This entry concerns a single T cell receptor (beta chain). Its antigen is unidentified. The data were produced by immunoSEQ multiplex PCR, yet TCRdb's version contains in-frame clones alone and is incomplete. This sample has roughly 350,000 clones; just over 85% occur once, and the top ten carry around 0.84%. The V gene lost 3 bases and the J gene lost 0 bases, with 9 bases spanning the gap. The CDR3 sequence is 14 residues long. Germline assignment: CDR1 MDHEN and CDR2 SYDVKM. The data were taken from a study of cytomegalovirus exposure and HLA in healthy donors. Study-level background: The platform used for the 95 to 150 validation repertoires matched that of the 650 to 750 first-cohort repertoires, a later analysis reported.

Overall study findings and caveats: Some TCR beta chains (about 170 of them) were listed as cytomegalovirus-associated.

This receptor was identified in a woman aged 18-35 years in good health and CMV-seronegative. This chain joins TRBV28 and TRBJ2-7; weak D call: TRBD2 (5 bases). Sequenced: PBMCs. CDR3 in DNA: TGTGCCAGCAGTTTCGGGGAAGGCTCCTACGAGCAGTACTTC. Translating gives CASSFGEGSYEQYF. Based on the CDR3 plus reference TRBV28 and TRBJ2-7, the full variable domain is DVKVTQSSRYLVKRTGEKVFLECVQDMDHENMFWYRQDPGLGLRLIYFSYDVKMKEKGDIPEGYSVSREKKERFSLILESASTNQTSMYLCASSFGEGSYEQYFGPGTRLTVT.